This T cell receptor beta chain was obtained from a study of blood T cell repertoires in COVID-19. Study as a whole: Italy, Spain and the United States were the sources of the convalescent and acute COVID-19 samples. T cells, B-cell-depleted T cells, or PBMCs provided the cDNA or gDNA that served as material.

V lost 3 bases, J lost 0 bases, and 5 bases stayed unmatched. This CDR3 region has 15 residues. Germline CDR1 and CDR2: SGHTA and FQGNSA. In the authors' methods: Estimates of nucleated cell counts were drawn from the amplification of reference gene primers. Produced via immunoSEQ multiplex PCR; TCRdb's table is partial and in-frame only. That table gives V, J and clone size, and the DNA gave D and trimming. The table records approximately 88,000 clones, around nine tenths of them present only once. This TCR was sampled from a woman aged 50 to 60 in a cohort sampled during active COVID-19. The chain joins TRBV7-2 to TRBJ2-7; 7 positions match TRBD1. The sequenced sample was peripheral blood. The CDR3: CASSFSGQASYEQYF. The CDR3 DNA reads TGTGCCAGCAGCTTTTCCGGACAGGCCTCCTACGAGCAGTACTTC.